Presented here are 18 T cell receptor beta chains from one specimen sequenced in a study of blood T cells in healthy people across ages. It was with a sample-barcoded 5' primer and a J-beta primer mix that a second PCR of roughly 7 to 12 cycles was run. TCRdb re-derived calls from the 5' RACE reads in MiXCR, one entry per CDR3 protein. The table includes some 1,500,000 distinct CDR3 sequences, less than 45% detected once. Sequencing was performed on blood. All receptors derive from a woman younger than 35 in good health.

This clonotype was counted between two and nine times. The V call is TRBV7-3, the J call TRBJ2-3; D gene ambiguous. The V end lost 0 bases, the J end lost 0 bases, and 13 bases lay between the germline ends. CDR3 length: 17 residues. Looked up from germline, CDR1 is SGHTA and CDR2 is FQGTGA. CDR3 sequence (DNA): TGTGCCAGCAGCTTAACAGGCGTGCTATATAGCACAGATACGCAGTATTTT. This codes for CASSLTGVLYSTDTQYF.

The chain employs TRBV7-2 and TRBJ2-2, with a possible D match to TRBD2 (5 bases). Germline V gene lookup returns CDR1 SGHTA and CDR2 FQGNSA. Trimming removed 5 bases at V and 2 bases at J, with 12 bases between. This CDR3 is built from 15 residues. CDR3 loop: CASSLSGFNTGELFF. CDR3 coding DNA: TGTGCCAGCAGCCTATCGGGGTTTAACACCGGGGAGCTGTTTTTT.

This chain joins TRBV29-1 and TRBJ2-3; the D gene is possibly TRBD2 (6 bases). Germline lookup yields CDR1 SQVTM and CDR2 ANQGSEA. There are 14 residues in the CDR3. Trimming pared 6 bases from V and 4 bases from J, leaving 17 bases between. The CDR3 DNA reads as TGCAGCGTGGGAGGCAGGGTCGCTCCAGATACGCAGTATTTT. Its translation is CSVGGRVAPDTQYF.

Points on this clonotype: A read error is possible here, since a much larger clone lies one base away. The chain has TRBV9 and TRBJ2-3; no reliable D call. Germline loops: CDR1 SGDLS, CDR2 YYNGEE. The CDR3 extends over 12 amino acids. V was cut by 3 bases and J by 8 bases, with 10 bases left in between. The CDR3 sequence: CASSARPATQYF. CDR3 nucleotide sequence: TGTGCCAGCAGCGCCCGCCCAGCTACGCAGTATTTT.

This clonotype was detected a few times. The V call is TRBV10-3, the J call TRBJ2-3; a weak D match, TRBD1 (5 bases). Per germline, CDR1 ENHRY and CDR2 SYGVKD. The CDR3 consists of 14 residues. V lost 3 bases and J lost 3, with 10 bases in between. The CDR3 here is CAISDSKGTDTQYF. In DNA, the CDR3 is TGTGCCATCAGTGACTCAAAGGGGACAGATACGCAGTATTTT.

This clonotype was picked up a small number of times. The V and J genes are TRBV5-5 and TRBJ2-1; D ambiguous. The CDR3 totals 12 residues. Germline CDR1 reads SGHKS; CDR2 reads YYEKEE (reference sequence). V dropped 0 bases and J dropped 8 bases, with 6 bases sitting between them. CDR3 coding DNA: TGTGCCAGCAGCTTGGCTAGGTATGAGCAGTTCTTC. Translation: CASSLARYEQFF.

The V call is TRBV18, the J call TRBJ1-5; 8 nucleotides match TRBD1. The length of the CDR3 is 14 residues. Germline trimming cut 3 bases from V and 7 bases from J; bases unmatched to any gene: 5. Germline lookup yields CDR1 KGHSH and CDR2 LQKENI. The CDR3 bases are TGTGCCAGCTCACCGGGACAGGTTAGACAGCCCCAGCATTTT. Translating gives CASSPGQVRQPQHF.

This clonotype was picked up a small number of times. This sequence joins TRBV3-1 and TRBJ1-2; TRBD1 matches at 7 bases. Germline CDR1 reads LGHDT; CDR2 reads YNNKEL (reference sequence). The CDR3 is made up of 17 amino acids. V shed 0 bases, J shed 2 bases, and the junction held 9 bases outside the gene matches. CDR3 coding DNA: TGTGCCAGCAGCCAAGATAGGGGACAGCCGTACAACTATGGCTACACCTTC. It translates to CASSQDRGQPYNYGYTF.

This clonotype was counted between two and nine times. V gene TRBV7-2 combines with J gene TRBJ2-3; unclear D gene. Germline-derived CDR1 and CDR2 are SGHTA and FQGNSA. Trimming took off 6 bases at V and 1 base at J, with 17 bases between the two ends. The CDR3 is 16 residues long. The CDR3 DNA is TGTGCCAGCAGGAGCCAGGCTACCCGGGGCACAGATACGCAGTATTTT. Amino acid sequence: CASRSQATRGTDTQYF.

This clonotype was seen a handful of times. J is TRBJ2-1 and V is TRBV20-1; TRBD1 might be the D (6 bases). The CDR3 runs 14 residues. Germline V gives CDR1 DFQATT, CDR2 SNEGSKA (reference sequence). Trimming took off 6 bases at V and 3 bases at J, with 15 bases between the two ends. The CDR3 reads CSAENTGNYNEQFF. The CDR3 DNA is TGCAGTGCCGAAAATACAGGGAACTACAATGAGCAGTTCTTC.

The gene calls are TRBV13 and TRBJ2-5, with 8 bases fitting TRBD2. V was clipped by 5 bases and J by 11 bases; unmatched bases: 22. The germline V gene has CDR1 PRHDT and CDR2 FYEKMQ (reference sequence). The CDR3 contains 17 residues. In DNA form, the CDR3 reads TGTGCCAGCAGCCCGACAGGATCAGCGGGGGACTACAATGAGCAGTACTTC. Its protein product is CASSPTGSAGDYNEQYF.

Only a few counts were recorded for this clonotype. The chain combines TRBV27 with TRBJ2-3, with D possibly being TRBD1 (7 bases). Deletions cut 3 bases from V and 1 base from J, with 11 bases between. Germline CDR1 MNHEY, CDR2 SMNVEV (reference sequence). The length of the CDR3 is 15 residues. In nucleotides, the CDR3 is TGTGCCAGCAGTTTCAGGGGGGCGCGCACAGATACGCAGTATTTT. It yields the protein CASSFRGARTDTQYF.

J is TRBJ2-4 and V is TRBV27; 12 bases are a match to TRBD1. The DNA end is a closer match to TRBJ2-7, so the J assignment may be wrong. In germline, CDR1 is MNHEY, CDR2 SMNVEV (reference sequence). The CDR3 extends over 17 amino acids. CDR3 DNA: TGTGCCAGCAGTTTATCGTTGGGACAGGGGGCGAGATACGAGCAGTACTTC. Translated, it gives CASSLSLGQGARYEQYF.

The chain uses TRBV7-2 and TRBJ1-1; D is perhaps TRBD1 (5 bases). V was pared by 4 bases and J by 4 bases, with 10 bases between. This CDR3 region has 13 residues. Germline CDR1 SGHTA, CDR2 FQGNSA. Here the CDR3 reads CASSSSGTTEAFF. CDR3 coding DNA: TGTGCCAGCAGCTCCTCCGGGACCACTGAAGCTTTCTTT.

This chain uses TRBV7-2 with TRBJ1-1; TRBD1 might be the D (5 bases). Trimming took 1 base from V and 7 from J, leaving 16 bases between them. This CDR3 contains 15 residues. Germline CDR1 reads SGHTA; CDR2 reads FQGNSA. CDR3 region: CASSLVARGAIEAFF. DNA of the CDR3: TGTGCCAGCAGCTTAGTCGCACGAGGGGCCATTGAAGCTTTCTTT.

The CDR3 region has the DNA TGTGCCAGCAGCTTTCAGCAGGCGGGGTACCAAGAGACCCAGTACTTC. Its protein is CASSFQQAGYQETQYF. V usage is TRBV13 and J usage is TRBJ2-5; TRBD2 is a possible D gene (6 bases). The CDR3 sequence is 16 residues long. V dropped 3 bases and J dropped 0 bases, with 14 bases sitting between them. Germline V gene sequence: CDR1 PRHDT, CDR2 FYEKMQ (reference sequence).

This chain connects TRBV27 to TRBJ2-1, with 10 nucleotides matching TRBD2. Losses at the gene ends were 3 bases for V and 7 bases for J; bases not matched to a gene: 9. This CDR3 is 16 amino acids long. The germline gives CDR1 MNHEY, CDR2 SMNVEV (reference sequence). CDR3 sequence (DNA): TGTGCCAGCAGTTTGAGGGTAGCGGGAGGTAGAAATGAGCAGTTCTTC. Protein: CASSLRVAGGRNEQFF.

This clonotype was picked up a small number of times. CDR3 nucleotide sequence: TGCAGTGCGGTGTCGGGTTTCGAAGAGACCCAGTACTTC. Translating gives CSAVSGFEETQYF. The chain recombines TRBV20-1 with TRBJ2-7, with no clear D. Gene TRBJ2-5 matches the end of the DNA better, so the J call may be wrong. Germline CDR1 is DFQATT and CDR2 is SNEGSKA (reference sequence). The CDR3 consists of 13 residues.